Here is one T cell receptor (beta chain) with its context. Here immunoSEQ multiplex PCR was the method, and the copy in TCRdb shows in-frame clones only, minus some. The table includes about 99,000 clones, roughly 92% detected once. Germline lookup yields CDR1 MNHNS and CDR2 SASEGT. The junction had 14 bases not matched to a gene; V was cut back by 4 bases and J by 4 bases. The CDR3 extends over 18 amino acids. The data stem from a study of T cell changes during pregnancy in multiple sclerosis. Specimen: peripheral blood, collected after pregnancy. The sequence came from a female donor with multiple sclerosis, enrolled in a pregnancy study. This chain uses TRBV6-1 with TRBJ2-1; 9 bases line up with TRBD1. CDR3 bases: TGTGCCAGCAGTGGCAGGACAGGGGAAAGCTCTGCTTACAATGAGCAGTTCTTC. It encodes CASSGRTGESSAYNEQFF.